This note documents a single TCR beta chain sequence. Germline V gene sequence: CDR1 LGHDT, CDR2 YNNKEL (reference sequence). V was clipped by 6 bases and J by 5 bases, with 7 bases between them. The CDR3 extends over 12 amino acids. The sample originates from a study of control samples from healthy donors and cancer patients. Assay used: immunoSEQ multiplex PCR; TCRdb lists only in-frame clones, some missing. The table includes around 150,000 clones, approximately 91% detected once. V usage is TRBV3-1 (or the pseudogene TRBV3-2) and J usage is TRBJ2-2; D is uncertain. Input material: blood. This sequence was found in a man aged 25-45 years in good health. CDR3 sequence reads: CASSFRTGELFF. Written as DNA, the CDR3 is TGTGCCAGCAGTTTTAGAACCGGGGAGCTGTTTTTT.